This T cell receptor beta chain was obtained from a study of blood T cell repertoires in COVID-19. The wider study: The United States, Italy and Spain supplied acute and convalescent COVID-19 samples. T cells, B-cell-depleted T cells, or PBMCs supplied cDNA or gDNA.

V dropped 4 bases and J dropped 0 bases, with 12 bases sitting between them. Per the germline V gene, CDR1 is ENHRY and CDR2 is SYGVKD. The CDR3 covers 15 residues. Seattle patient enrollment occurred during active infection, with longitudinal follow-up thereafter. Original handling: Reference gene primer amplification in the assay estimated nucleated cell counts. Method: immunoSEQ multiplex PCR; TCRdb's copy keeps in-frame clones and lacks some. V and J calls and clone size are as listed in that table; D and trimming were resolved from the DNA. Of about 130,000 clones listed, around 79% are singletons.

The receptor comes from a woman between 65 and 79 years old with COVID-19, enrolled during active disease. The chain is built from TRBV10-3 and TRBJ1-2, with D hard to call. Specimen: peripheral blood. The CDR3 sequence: CAISGGPNANYGYTF. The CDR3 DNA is TGTGCCATCAGTGGTGGGCCTAACGCTAACTATGGCTACACCTTC.